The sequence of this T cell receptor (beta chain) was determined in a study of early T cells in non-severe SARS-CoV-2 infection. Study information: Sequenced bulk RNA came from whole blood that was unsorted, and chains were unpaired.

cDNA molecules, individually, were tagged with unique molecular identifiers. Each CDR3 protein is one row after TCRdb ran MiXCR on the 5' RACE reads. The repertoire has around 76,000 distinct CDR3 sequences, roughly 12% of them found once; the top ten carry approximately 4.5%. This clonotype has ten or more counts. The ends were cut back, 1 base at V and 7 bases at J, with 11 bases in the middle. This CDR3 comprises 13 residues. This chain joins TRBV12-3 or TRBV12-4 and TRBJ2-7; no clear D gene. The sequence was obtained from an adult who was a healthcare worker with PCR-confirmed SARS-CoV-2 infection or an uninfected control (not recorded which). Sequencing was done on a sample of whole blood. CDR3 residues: CASSLGTISEQYF. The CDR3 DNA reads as TGTGCCAGCAGTTTAGGAACGATTTCTGAGCAGTACTTC.